This entry describes one T cell receptor beta chain. The record originates from a study of blood T cell repertoires in COVID-19. Generated by immunoSEQ multiplex PCR, the TCRdb table keeps only in-frame clones and is missing some. The table lists approximately 90,000 clones, around 79% of them singletons, with approximately 24% in the top ten. The sequence came from a human donor in a cohort sampled during active COVID-19. The material sequenced was peripheral blood.

The CDR3 region is CATSVNFGEKLFF. The DNA for the CDR3 is TGTGCCACCAGCGTCAATTTCGGGGAAAAACTGTTTTTT. The V and J genes are TRBV15 and TRBJ1-4; D remains ambiguous. V lost 5 bases and J lost 8, with 12 bases in between. The CDR3 is 13 amino acids. Germline V gene lookup returns CDR1 LNHNV and CDR2 YYDKDF (reference sequence).